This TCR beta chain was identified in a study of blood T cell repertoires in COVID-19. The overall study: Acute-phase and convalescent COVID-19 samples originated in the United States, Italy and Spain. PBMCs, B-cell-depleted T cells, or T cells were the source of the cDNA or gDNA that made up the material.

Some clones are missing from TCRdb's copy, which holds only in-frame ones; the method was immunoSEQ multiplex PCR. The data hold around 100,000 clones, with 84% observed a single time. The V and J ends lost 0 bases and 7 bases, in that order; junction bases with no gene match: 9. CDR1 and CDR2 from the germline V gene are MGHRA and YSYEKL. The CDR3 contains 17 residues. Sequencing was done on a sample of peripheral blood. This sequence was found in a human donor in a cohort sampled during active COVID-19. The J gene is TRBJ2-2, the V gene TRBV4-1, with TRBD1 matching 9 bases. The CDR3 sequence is CASSQDFRTGAGGELFF. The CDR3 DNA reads TGCGCCAGCAGCCAAGATTTTCGGACAGGGGCTGGCGGGGAGCTGTTTTTT.